This paragraph reports one T cell receptor (beta chain). Its binding antigen is unknown. One base away there is no much larger clone; base qualities are not given. Genomic DNA was used for TRB sequencing, which was performed with the immunoSEQ assay at survey resolution or with the hsTCRB kit. The authors' analysis ran thus. Initial read processing used immunoSEQ software, and repertoire analyses used the LymphoSeq R package. Clonality was computed as 1 minus normalized Shannon entropy; Gini coefficient was also calculated for each TRB dataset. To infer phenotypes in unsorted samples, TRB sequences from sorted subsets of the recipient or donor were mapped onto the unsorted samples of the same recipient. As stored in TCRdb, this immuneACCESS dataset retains in-frame rearrangements with V and J assigned. A fraction of the clones does not appear; measured against another copy, unresolved V genes explain less than half of the discrepancy, and the remainder lacks a known reason. The V and J calls and clone size come from that table; D and trimming were worked out from the DNA. The sample contains some 47,000 clones, about 86% of them found a single time. The ten top clones hold 2.8% of the sample.

The PTCy-treated patients were drawn from a prospective, multi-institutional clinical trial. Peripheral blood and bone marrow mononuclear cells were isolated by Ficoll-Hypaque density centrifugation and were cryopreserved. This entry comes from a study of T cells after posttransplantation cyclophosphamide (dated by TCRdb to between 2015 and 2016). Regarding the study in general: T cell repertoire reconstitution was tracked by TRB sequencing after myeloablative bone marrow transplantation in which posttransplantation cyclophosphamide was used as GVHD prophylaxis. Samples from some 33 PTCy-treated patients and under 20 related bone marrow donors of those patients were subjected to antigen receptor sequencing. Blood from every one of the approximately 37 PTCy patients who had 1-year posttransplant specimens underwent TRB sequencing. In 3 patients, TRB sequencing was also performed on up to 3 more blood samples taken 2 to 5.2 years after transplant, and in 4 patients, pretransplant blood was also TRB-sequenced. Because TRA and TRB clonality correlated tightly in about 9 samples, the subsequent TCR analyses were limited to TRB only. Public TRB sequences were queried against a database of over 3,000 sequences associated with responses to pathogens, tumor antigens, self-antigens and alloantigens.

Trimming takes 6 bases off V and 5 bases off J; junction bases not matched to a gene: 13. CDR1 and CDR2 were assigned from the germline V gene as LGHNT and FRNRAP. Measured from the cysteine to the phenylalanine, the CDR3 is 16 residues long. CDR3 DNA only is kept here, 48 bases in frame from base 1. Broad study findings and their caveats: Across about 40 patients, TRB clonality was highly associated with recipient CMV seropositivity and CMV reactivation, and PTCy diversity was similar to diversity in CNI/methotrexate controls. The TRB repertoires of T cells infiltrating skin or GI tract showed only limited overlap with the TRB repertoires of T cells in blood. Donor-recipient similarity was low at 1-2 months but increased during the first year, and donor CD8+ memory clones often dominated later blood repertoires.

Sequenced material: PBMCs. The sequence links TRBV12-5 to TRBJ2-1; 7 of the junction bases match TRBD2. The receptor comes from a man younger than 45 with a blood cancer, CMV-positive, and with a related stem cell donor. CDR3 sequence: CASGWTAGTTNNEQFF. The nucleotides read TGTGCTAGTGGCTGGACCGCCGGGACTACCAACAATGAGCAGTTCTTC. The variable domain in full, with residues beyond the CDR3 obtained from the reference TRBV12-5 and TRBJ2-1 genes, is DARVTQTPRHKVTEMGQEVTMRCQPILGHNTVFWYRQTMMQGLELLAYFRNRAPLDDSGMPKDRFSAEMPDATLATLKIQPSEPRDSAVYFCASGWTAGTTNNEQFFGPGTRLTVL.